This is a list of T cell receptor beta chains from one sample in a study of T cells after posttransplantation cyclophosphamide. The assay was immunoSEQ multiplex PCR, and TCRdb's table has in-frame clones only and misses some. The sample presents 30,000 or so clones, none singletons. The sequencing sample was made of PBMCs. Receptor source: a woman younger than 45 in good health and a related stem cell transplant donor. The conserved cysteine and the conserved F or W are not part of the CDR3 here.

j_call v_call cdr3_aa
TRBJ1-1 TRBV4-3 ASSQTGNTEAF
TRBJ1-3 TRBV18 ASSPVQGKGSGNTIY
TRBJ2-5 TRBV4-1 ASSSRGDQETQY
TRBJ1-1 TRBV6-1 ASSATGQRHEAF
TRBJ2-1 TRBV5-1 ASSFGGDLSYNEQF
TRBJ1-1 TRBV5-1 ASSADRGLTEAF
TRBJ1-1 TRBV12-3/TRBV12-4 ASSLDVHPAF
TRBJ2-1 TRBV5-1 ASSPRYLAGALSYNEQF
TRBJ1-6 TRBV14 ASSSPRGPMSSPLH
TRBJ1-1 TRBV6-5 ASSTDRGTEAF
TRBJ2-5 TRBV7-2 ASSLAGTSGGKETQY
TRBJ1-2 TRBV6-5 ATLQGTGGYT
TRBJ1-2 TRBV27 ASGPTGPNYGYT
TRBJ1-4 TRBV12-3/TRBV12-4 ASSLRVAGPNEKLF
TRBJ2-7 TRBV19 ASSPGGMGVTYEQY
TRBJ2-1 TRBV9 ASSGVGTSGGVWQF
TRBJ1-5 TRBV2 ASSDRGRNQPQH
TRBJ1-4 TRBV28 ASSSHYNEKLF
TRBJ1-1 TRBV5-4 ASSTPQGENTEAF
TRBJ1-2 TRBV4-2 ASSQGSGNGYT
TRBJ2-1 TRBV19 ASSLIDRVGSYNEQF
TRBJ1-1 TRBV6-5 ASSDRDSEAF
TRBJ1-1 TRBV6-5 ASRQTGGQAF
TRBJ2-2 TRBV6-5 ASSYRGTGELF
TRBJ1-5 TRBV7-2 ASSLAGQQPQH
TRBJ1-2 TRBV5-6 ASSLEGGRGYGYT
TRBJ2-5 TRBV4-3 ASSQDFRGGSETQY
TRBJ1-2 TRBV6-5 ASSYGPNRWNYGYT
TRBJ1-4 TRBV6-1 ASIPGQTTNEKLF
TRBJ2-1 TRBV6-2/TRBV6-3 ASSGGSYNEQF
TRBJ1-1 TRBV12-3/TRBV12-4 ASSLITAKAF
TRBJ2-7 TRBV6-2/TRBV6-3 ASSYTGEQY
TRBJ2-1 TRBV15 ATSRDQGAGVGQF
TRBJ2-3 TRBV7-7 ASSLVAGGRPDTQY
TRBJ2-1 TRBV19 ASSIVVAAPGSYNEQF
TRBJ2-7 TRBV12-3/TRBV12-4 ASSLVAYEQY
TRBJ1-1 TRBV19 ASSTNENTEAF
TRBJ2-7 TRBV6-2/TRBV6-3 AIGQGYEQY
TRBJ1-2 TRBV18 ASSPNPGQAANYGYT
TRBJ1-2 TRBV7-3 ASSPSTDYGYT
TRBJ1-1 TRBV5-5 ASSVQGRGTEAF
TRBJ2-5 TRBV25-1 ASSDWGRETQY
TRBJ2-3 TRBV12-3/TRBV12-4 ASSRGTSPTDTQY
TRBJ2-2 TRBV5-1 ASSPTRRSGGPPGELF
TRBJ2-2 TRBV5-1 ASSLLSTGELF